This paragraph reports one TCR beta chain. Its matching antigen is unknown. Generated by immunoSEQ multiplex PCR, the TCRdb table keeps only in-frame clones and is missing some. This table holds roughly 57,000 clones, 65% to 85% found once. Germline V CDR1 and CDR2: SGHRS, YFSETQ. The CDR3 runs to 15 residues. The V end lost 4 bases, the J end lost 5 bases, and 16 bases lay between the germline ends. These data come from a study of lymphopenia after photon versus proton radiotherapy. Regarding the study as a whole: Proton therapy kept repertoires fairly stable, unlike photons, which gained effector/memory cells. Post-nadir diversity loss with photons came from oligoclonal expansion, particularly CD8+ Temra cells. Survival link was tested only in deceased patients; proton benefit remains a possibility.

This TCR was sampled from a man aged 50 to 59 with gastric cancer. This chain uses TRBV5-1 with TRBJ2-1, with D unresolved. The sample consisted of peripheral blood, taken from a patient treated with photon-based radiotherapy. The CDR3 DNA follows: TGCGCCAGCAGCCCCCAACCAGAATTGAACAATGAGCAGTTCTTC. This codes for CASSPQPELNNEQFF.